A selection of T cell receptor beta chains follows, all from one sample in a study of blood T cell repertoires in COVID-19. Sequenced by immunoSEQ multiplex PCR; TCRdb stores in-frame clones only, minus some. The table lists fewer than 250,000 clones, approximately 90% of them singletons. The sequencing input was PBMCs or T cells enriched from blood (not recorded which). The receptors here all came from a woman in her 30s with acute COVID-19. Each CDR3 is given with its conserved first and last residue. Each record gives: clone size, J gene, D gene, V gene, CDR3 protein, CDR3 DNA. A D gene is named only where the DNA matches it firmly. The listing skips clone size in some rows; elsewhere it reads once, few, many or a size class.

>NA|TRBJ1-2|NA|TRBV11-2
CASSPTSGYGYTF
TGTGCCAGCAGTCCTACATCAGGATATGGCTACACCTTC
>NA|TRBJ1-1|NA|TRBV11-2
CASSFYNQGEAFF
TGTGCCAGCAGCTTTTATAACCAGGGTGAAGCTTTCTTT
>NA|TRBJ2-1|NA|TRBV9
CASSGRVSSYNEQFF
TGTGCCAGCAGCGGACGGGTGAGCTCCTACAATGAGCAGTTCTTC
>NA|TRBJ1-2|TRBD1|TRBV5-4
CASSQDRGFGYTF
TGTGCCAGCAGCCAGGACAGGGGGTTTGGCTACACCTTC
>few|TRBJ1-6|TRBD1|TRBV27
CASSYRTGDSPLHF
TGTGCCAGCAGTTACAGGACAGGGGATTCACCCCTCCACTTT
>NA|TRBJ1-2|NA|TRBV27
CASSSTPSFPGLYTF
TGTGCCAGCAGTTCCACCCCCTCCTTCCCTGGGCTCTACACCTTC
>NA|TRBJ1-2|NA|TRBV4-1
CASSHSQSNQGGYTF
TGCGCCAGCAGCCACTCGCAATCGAACCAGGGGGGCTACACCTTC
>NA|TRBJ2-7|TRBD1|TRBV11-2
CASSFLTGSEQYF
TGTGCCAGCAGCTTCCTGACAGGGAGCGAGCAGTACTTC
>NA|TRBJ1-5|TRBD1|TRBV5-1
CASSLEPTGEGSPPQHF
TGCGCCAGCAGCCTCGAACCGACAGGGGAGGGATCCCCGCCCCAGCATTTT
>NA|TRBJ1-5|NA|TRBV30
CAWSEQNQPQHF
TGTGCCTGGAGTGAACAAAATCAGCCCCAGCATTTT
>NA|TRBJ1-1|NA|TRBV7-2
CASSLGRSEAFF
TGTGCCAGCAGCTTAGGAAGGAGTGAAGCTTTCTTT
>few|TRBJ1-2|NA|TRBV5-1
CASSSVAGDGYTF
TGCGCCAGCAGCTCAGTGGCAGGGGATGGCTACACCTTC
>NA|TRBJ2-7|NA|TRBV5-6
CASSSRLAGTPYEQYF
TGTGCCAGCAGCTCACGTTTGGCGGGGACCCCCTACGAGCAGTACTTC
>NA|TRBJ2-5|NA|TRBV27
CASMRGHGKTQYF
TGTGCCAGCATGCGGGGGCACGGGAAGACCCAGTACTTC
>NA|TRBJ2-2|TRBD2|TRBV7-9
CASSLRRGETGELFF
TGTGCCAGCAGCCTTCGGCGGGGGGAGACCGGGGAGCTGTTTTTT
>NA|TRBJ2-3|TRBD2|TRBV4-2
CASSQKRGAPGQDTQYF
TGTGCCAGCAGCCAAAAGCGGGGGGCCCCGGGGCAAGATACGCAGTATTTT
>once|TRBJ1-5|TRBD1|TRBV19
CASGTGGMSYNQPQHF
TGTGCCAGTGGGACAGGGGGAATGTCTTACAATCAGCCCCAGCATTTT
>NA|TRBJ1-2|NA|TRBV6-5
CASSFSEADRGYTF
TGTGCCAGCAGTTTTTCAGAGGCAGATCGTGGCTACACCTTC
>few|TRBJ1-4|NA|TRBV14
CASSQGSRELFF
TGTGCCAGCAGCCAAGGGTCCAGGGAACTGTTTTTT
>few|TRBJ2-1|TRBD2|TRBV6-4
CATSEGLAGFEQFF
TGTGCCACCTCTGAGGGACTAGCGGGATTTGAGCAGTTCTTC
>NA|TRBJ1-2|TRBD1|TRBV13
CASSSNRDRNYGYTF
TGTGCCAGCAGCTCTAACCGGGACAGGAACTATGGCTACACCTTC
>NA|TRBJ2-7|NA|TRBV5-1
CASSLRDTQYEQYF
TGCGCCAGCAGCCTCCGGGACACGCAGTACGAGCAGTACTTC
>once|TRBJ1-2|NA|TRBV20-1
CSAGEPYGYTF
TGCAGTGCCGGAGAACCCTATGGCTACACCTTC
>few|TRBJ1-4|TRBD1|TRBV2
CASRSTGGTEKLFF
TGTGCCAGCAGATCGACAGGGGGAACGGAAAAACTGTTTTTT
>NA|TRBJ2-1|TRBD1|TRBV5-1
CASSLIQGSLNEQFF
TGCGCCAGCAGCTTGATACAGGGGAGCTTGAATGAGCAGTTCTTC
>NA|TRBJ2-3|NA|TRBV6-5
CASSYFRGTDTQYF
TGTGCCAGCAGTTACTTCAGGGGTACAGATACGCAGTATTTT
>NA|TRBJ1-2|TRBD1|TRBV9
CASSIGKGATAYGYTF
TGTGCCAGCAGCATCGGGAAGGGGGCGACCGCCTATGGCTACACCTTC
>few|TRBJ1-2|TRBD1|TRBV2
CASNPERTGYGYTF
TGTGCCAGCAACCCGGAGAGGACAGGGTATGGCTACACCTTC
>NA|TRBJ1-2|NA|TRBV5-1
CASSLEAGRLGRYTF
TGCGCCAGCAGCTTGGAGGCCGGGCGGCTGGGGCGCTACACCTTC
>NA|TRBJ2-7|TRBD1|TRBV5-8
CASSLWVDRVPYEQYF
TGTGCCAGCAGCTTGTGGGTCGACAGGGTCCCCTACGAGCAGTACTTC
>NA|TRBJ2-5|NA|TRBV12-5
CASGWSSAEGRDQETQYF
TGTGCTAGTGGCTGGAGCTCGGCCGAGGGCAGAGACCAAGAGACCCAGTACTTC
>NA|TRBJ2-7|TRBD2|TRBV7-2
CASSPSGGETYEQYF
TGTGCCAGCAGCCCTAGCGGGGGTGAAACCTACGAGCAGTACTTC
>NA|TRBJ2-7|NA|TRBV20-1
CSARAHYEQYF
TGCAGTGCTAGAGCCCACTACGAGCAGTACTTC
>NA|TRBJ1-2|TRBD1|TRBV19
CASSIGQGLDGYTF
TGTGCCAGTAGTATAGGACAGGGCTTAGATGGCTACACCTTC
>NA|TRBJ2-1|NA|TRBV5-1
CASNRDPDNEQFF
TGCGCCAGCAACAGGGACCCCGACAATGAGCAGTTCTTC
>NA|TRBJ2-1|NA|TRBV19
CASSLGGSGGMNEQFF
TGTGCCAGTAGTTTAGGTGGGAGCGGAGGTATGAATGAGCAGTTCTTC
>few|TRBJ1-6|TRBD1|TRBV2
CASSDGQGSSPLHF
TGTGCCAGCAGTGACGGACAGGGCAGTTCACCCCTCCACTTT
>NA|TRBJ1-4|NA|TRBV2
CASRQMRQGGRKLFF
TGTGCCAGCAGACAAATGCGCCAGGGAGGTCGGAAACTGTTTTTT
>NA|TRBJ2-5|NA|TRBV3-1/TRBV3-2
CASSQVVETQYF
TGTGCCAGCAGCCAAGTAGTGGAGACCCAGTACTTC
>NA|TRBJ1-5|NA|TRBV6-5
CASSRRGIHQPQHF
TGTGCCAGCAGCCGAAGGGGGATACACCAGCCCCAGCATTTT
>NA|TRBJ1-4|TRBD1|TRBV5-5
CASSTQQGWEKLFF
TGTGCCAGCAGCACCCAACAGGGGTGGGAAAAACTGTTTTTT